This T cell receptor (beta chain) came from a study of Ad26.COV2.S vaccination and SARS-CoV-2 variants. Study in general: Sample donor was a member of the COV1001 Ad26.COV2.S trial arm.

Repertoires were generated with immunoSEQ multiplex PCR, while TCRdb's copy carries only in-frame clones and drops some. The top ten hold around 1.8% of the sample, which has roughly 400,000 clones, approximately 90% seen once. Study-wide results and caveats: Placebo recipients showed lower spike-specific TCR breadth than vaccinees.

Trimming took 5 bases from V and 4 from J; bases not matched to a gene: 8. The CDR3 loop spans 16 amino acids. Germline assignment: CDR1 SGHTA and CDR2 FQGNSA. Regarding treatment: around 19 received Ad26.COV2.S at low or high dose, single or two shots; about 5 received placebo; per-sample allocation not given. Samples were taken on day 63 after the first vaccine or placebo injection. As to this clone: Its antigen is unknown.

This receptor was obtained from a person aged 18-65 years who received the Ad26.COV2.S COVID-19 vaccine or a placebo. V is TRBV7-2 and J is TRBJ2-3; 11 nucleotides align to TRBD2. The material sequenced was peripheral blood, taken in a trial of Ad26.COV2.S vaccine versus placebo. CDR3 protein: CASSNGLAGEADTQYF. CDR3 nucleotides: TGTGCCAGCAGCAATGGACTAGCGGGCGAAGCAGATACGCAGTATTTT.